Listed below are T cell receptor beta chains from one sample, sequenced in a study of cytomegalovirus exposure and HLA in healthy donors. Method: immunoSEQ multiplex PCR; TCRdb's copy keeps in-frame clones and lacks some. This table holds over 150,000 clones, under 90% found once. The sequenced sample was PBMCs. The receptors shown here come from a man aged 18 to 30 in good health and CMV-seronegative. CDR3s include the opening cysteine and the closing phenylalanine or tryptophan. The D gene is left open where the match is weak. Size tells how often a clone was seen (once, few, many) or the class of an expanded clone, and some rows leave it out.

D gene: -; clone size: -; V gene: TRBV27; J gene: TRBJ2-3; CDR3 protein: CASSQGTDTDTQYF; CDR3 DNA: TGTGCCAGCAGTCAGGGGACCGACACAGATACGCAGTATTTT
D gene: TRBD1; clone size: -; V gene: TRBV7-9; J gene: TRBJ2-3; CDR3 protein: CASSTLDRPSTDTQYF; CDR3 DNA: TGTGCCAGCAGTACCTTGGACAGGCCTAGCACAGATACGCAGTATTTT
D gene: -; clone size: -; V gene: TRBV7-9; J gene: TRBJ1-2; CDR3 protein: CASSSKGVYGYTF; CDR3 DNA: TGTGCCAGCAGCTCGAAAGGAGTCTATGGCTACACCTTC
D gene: TRBD2; clone size: -; V gene: TRBV5-1; J gene: TRBJ2-1; CDR3 protein: CASHTSGSYNEQFF; CDR3 DNA: TGCGCCAGCCATACTAGCGGCTCCTACAATGAGCAGTTCTTC
D gene: -; clone size: -; V gene: TRBV5-8; J gene: TRBJ2-1; CDR3 protein: CASSPGTISYNEQFF; CDR3 DNA: TGTGCCAGCAGTCCCGGGACAATCTCCTACAATGAGCAGTTCTTC
D gene: -; clone size: -; V gene: TRBV28; J gene: TRBJ1-1; CDR3 protein: CASSLRGPGGEAFF; CDR3 DNA: TGTGCCAGCAGTTTACGTGGGCCGGGCGGGGAAGCTTTCTTT
D gene: TRBD1; clone size: -; V gene: TRBV7-3; J gene: TRBJ2-7; CDR3 protein: CASSLIRGRDEQYF; CDR3 DNA: TGTGCCAGCAGCTTAATCAGGGGGCGTGACGAGCAGTACTTC
D gene: -; clone size: few; V gene: TRBV5-1; J gene: TRBJ2-2; CDR3 protein: CASSLDRTNTGELFF; CDR3 DNA: TGCGCCAGCAGCCTAGACAGAACGAACACCGGGGAGCTGTTTTTT
D gene: -; clone size: once; V gene: TRBV7-9; J gene: TRBJ2-7; CDR3 protein: CASSLSGTYEQYF; CDR3 DNA: TGTGCCAGCAGCTTATCAGGGACCTACGAGCAGTACTTC
D gene: -; clone size: -; V gene: TRBV7-2; J gene: TRBJ1-2; CDR3 protein: CASSPRRGQGYGYTF; CDR3 DNA: TGTGCCAGCAGCCCCCGACGGGGTCAAGGCTATGGCTACACCTTC
D gene: -; clone size: -; V gene: TRBV29-1; J gene: TRBJ2-6; CDR3 protein: CSVDTGFPGANVLTF; CDR3 DNA: TGCAGCGTCGATACAGGGTTTCCTGGGGCCAACGTCCTGACTTTC
D gene: -; clone size: -; V gene: TRBV21-1; J gene: TRBJ2-2; CDR3 protein: CASSKGGTGVKLGTGELFF; CDR3 DNA: TGTGCCAGCAGCAAAGGGGGGACAGGCGTGAAGCTGGGCACCGGGGAGCTGTTTTTT
D gene: TRBD1; clone size: -; V gene: TRBV9; J gene: TRBJ2-3; CDR3 protein: CASSARGGQGSTDTQYF; CDR3 DNA: TGTGCCAGCAGCGCGAGGGGGGGACAGGGGAGCACAGATACGCAGTATTTT
D gene: TRBD1; clone size: -; V gene: TRBV6-5; J gene: TRBJ1-6; CDR3 protein: CASSSTGTTESPLHF; CDR3 DNA: TGTGCCAGCAGTTCGACAGGGACGACTGAGTCACCCCTCCACTTT
D gene: -; clone size: -; V gene: TRBV19; J gene: TRBJ2-5; CDR3 protein: CASSKTGIGETQYF; CDR3 DNA: TGTGCCAGTAGCAAGACAGGTATAGGGGAGACCCAGTACTTC
D gene: -; clone size: -; V gene: TRBV7-9; J gene: TRBJ2-7; CDR3 protein: CASSFHVEQYF; CDR3 DNA: TGTGCCAGCAGCTTCCATGTGGAGCAGTACTTC
D gene: -; clone size: -; V gene: TRBV19; J gene: TRBJ1-4; CDR3 protein: CASRGGGNEKLFF; CDR3 DNA: TGTGCCAGTCGCGGGGGAGGGAACGAAAAACTGTTTTTT
D gene: TRBD1; clone size: -; V gene: TRBV19; J gene: TRBJ1-2; CDR3 protein: CASKGTGSRHGYTF; CDR3 DNA: TGTGCCAGCAAAGGGACAGGGAGTCGCCACGGCTACACCTTC
D gene: -; clone size: -; V gene: TRBV6-4; J gene: TRBJ1-2; CDR3 protein: CASSELRKANYGYTF; CDR3 DNA: TGTGCCAGCAGTGAATTGAGGAAAGCTAACTATGGCTACACCTTC
D gene: TRBD2; clone size: -; V gene: TRBV7-3; J gene: TRBJ2-1; CDR3 protein: CASSLEAGGYNEQFF; CDR3 DNA: TGTGCCAGCAGCTTAGAGGCGGGGGGATACAATGAGCAGTTCTTC
D gene: -; clone size: many; V gene: TRBV7-7; J gene: TRBJ1-1; CDR3 protein: CASSSNWFPQNTEAFF; CDR3 DNA: TGTGCTAGCAGCTCTAATTGGTTCCCGCAGAACACTGAAGCTTTCTTT